Sequencing of this T cell receptor (beta chain) was carried out in a study of T cell responses to AZD1222 COVID-19 vaccine. Germline CDR1 is SQVTM and CDR2 is ANQGSEA. Trimming stripped 4 bases from V and 1 base from J, with 8 bases between. This CDR3 region has 13 residues. Whole-study results and caveats: CD4 TCRs associated with vaccination spanned spike, dominating at 160-218 and 743-854. Close to half of spike-specific TCRs reportedly recognize unmutated variant regions. The donor cohort was predominantly white British with a female majority, and clonal diversity may have been underestimated. No repertoire was sampled before or during the peak T cell response, only after it.

A remark on this clone: Its specificity is unknown.

Sequencing was performed with immunoSEQ multiplex PCR; in TCRdb, only in-frame clones are kept and a portion is missing. The sample shows about 110,000 clones, roughly 90% of them seen only once. The source of this sequence is an adult in good health. The material was peripheral blood, obtained on day 0 of AZD1222 vaccination. The chain links TRBV29-1 to TRBJ1-5, with a tentative D call TRBD1 (6 bases). CDR3 amino acids: CSVGTASNQPQHF. CDR3 sequence (DNA): TGCAGCGTTGGGACAGCAAGCAATCAGCCCCAGCATTTT.